The clone carrying this T cell receptor beta chain has at least ten counts. Its antigen is unknown. The data stem from a study of T cell repertoires in cytomegalovirus infection. Study in general: From public TCR beta signatures came an indication of both CMV infection and matching HLA type. Study-level findings and limits: What dominated the ex vivo response were HLA-C-restricted CMV-specific TCR beta clonotypes. Carriers of CMV and the relevant HLA type were discriminated by public TCR beta frequency.

The germline V gene encodes CDR1 WSHSY and CDR2 SAAADI. The CDR3 is made up of 16 amino acids. Deletions cut 0 bases from V and 6 bases from J, with 17 bases between. Via MiXCR, TCRdb re-called the reads, giving one row per CDR3 protein. The data contain about 600,000 distinct CDR3 sequences, roughly a quarter of them singletons. The rearrangement joins TRBV10-2 to TRBJ1-2; D perhaps matches TRBD1 (6 bases). Sequenced sample: CD8+ T cells from PBMCs. This clonotype originated in a human donor in good health (CMV status not recorded). Some clones in this sample may be carry-over from other donors' samples. CDR3 bases: TGCGCCAGCAGTGAGTCGACCCCCAGGGGACGCCATGGCTACACCTTC. Translated: CASSESTPRGRHGYTF.